Listed below are T cell receptor beta chains from one sample, sequenced in a study of glioma-infiltrating T cells after dendritic cell vaccination. Measured with immunoSEQ multiplex PCR; TCRdb has only the in-frame clones, and not every one. The sample lists tens of thousands of clones, about nine tenths occurring once. The specimen comprised blood, sampled before dendritic cell vaccination. The receptors stem from a human donor with glioblastoma. The CDR3 runs from the conserved cysteine through the conserved F or W. The order of the fields is D gene, clone size, J gene, V gene, CDR3 DNA, CDR3 protein. A D gene is named only where the DNA matches it firmly. Size values are once, few and many counts, or a class for expanded clones, and some rows have none.

D gene: NA
clone size: NA
J gene: TRBJ1-1
V gene: TRBV19
CDR3 DNA: TGTGCCAGTAGTGAGGGCGGCTCGAACACTGAAGCTTTCTTT
CDR3 protein: CASSEGGSNTEAFF

D gene: NA
clone size: NA
J gene: TRBJ1-1
V gene: TRBV15
CDR3 DNA: TGTGCCACCAGCAGGTCAACTGAAGCTTTCTTT
CDR3 protein: CATSRSTEAFF

D gene: NA
clone size: NA
J gene: TRBJ1-6
V gene: TRBV27
CDR3 DNA: TGTGCCAGCAGTTTATCGCAGGGTTCGGACAATTCACCCCTCCACTTT
CDR3 protein: CASSLSQGSDNSPLHF

D gene: NA
clone size: NA
J gene: TRBJ2-7
V gene: TRBV6-1
CDR3 DNA: TGTGCCAGCAGTGACCGAGGACAGATGAGCTCCTACGAGCAGTACTTC
CDR3 protein: CASSDRGQMSSYEQYF

D gene: TRBD1
clone size: NA
J gene: TRBJ1-2
V gene: TRBV4-3
CDR3 DNA: TGCGCCAGCAGCCAAGTTCTGCAGGGGGTCTATGGCTACACCTTC
CDR3 protein: CASSQVLQGVYGYTF

D gene: NA
clone size: NA
J gene: TRBJ2-1
V gene: TRBV5-6
CDR3 DNA: TGTGCCAGCAGCTTGGTTCCCGCAGGGTCATACAATGAGCAGTTCTTC
CDR3 protein: CASSLVPAGSYNEQFF

D gene: NA
clone size: NA
J gene: TRBJ2-7
V gene: TRBV28
CDR3 DNA: TGTGCCAGCAGTTTTCTCAGTGACAGCAACTACGAGCAGTACTTC
CDR3 protein: CASSFLSDSNYEQYF

D gene: TRBD1
clone size: NA
J gene: TRBJ2-7
V gene: TRBV6-1
CDR3 DNA: TGTGCCAGCAGTGAAAGGATAGGGACAGGGGGCACGGGCGAGCAGTACTTC
CDR3 protein: CASSERIGTGGTGEQYF

D gene: TRBD1
clone size: NA
J gene: TRBJ1-1
V gene: TRBV19
CDR3 DNA: TGTGCCAGTAGCGGACAGGGAATGAACACTGAAGCTTTCTTT
CDR3 protein: CASSGQGMNTEAFF

D gene: TRBD1
clone size: NA
J gene: TRBJ1-6
V gene: TRBV5-1
CDR3 DNA: TGCGCCAGCAGCTGGGGGGACAGGGCGGGTTCACCCCTCCACTTT
CDR3 protein: CASSWGDRAGSPLHF

D gene: TRBD1
clone size: few
J gene: TRBJ2-5
V gene: TRBV10-2
CDR3 DNA: TGCGCCACTTGCGACAGGGACCAAGAGACCCAGTACTTC
CDR3 protein: CATCDRDQETQYF

D gene: NA
clone size: NA
J gene: TRBJ1-2
V gene: TRBV6-1
CDR3 DNA: TGTGCCAGCAGTCCCCGGTCCGGGGAGAATGGCTACACCTTC
CDR3 protein: CASSPRSGENGYTF

D gene: NA
clone size: NA
J gene: TRBJ2-3
V gene: TRBV15
CDR3 DNA: TGTGCCACCAGCAGACTCCGACAGGGGACTATCACAGATACGCAGTATTTT
CDR3 protein: CATSRLRQGTITDTQYF

D gene: NA
clone size: NA
J gene: TRBJ2-1
V gene: TRBV7-9
CDR3 DNA: TGTGCCAGCAGCCCACCACTTTCGGGGTCCTACAATGAGCAGTTCTTC
CDR3 protein: CASSPPLSGSYNEQFF

D gene: NA
clone size: NA
J gene: TRBJ2-7
V gene: TRBV10-3
CDR3 DNA: TGTGCCATCAAAGATGCTAGCTCCTACGAGCAGTACTTC
CDR3 protein: CAIKDASSYEQYF

D gene: NA
clone size: NA
J gene: TRBJ1-1
V gene: TRBV29-1
CDR3 DNA: TGCAGCGATACGGACAGACAAGCTTTCTTT
CDR3 protein: CSDTDRQAFF

D gene: NA
clone size: NA
J gene: TRBJ2-7
V gene: TRBV7-6
CDR3 DNA: TGTGCCAGCAGCCCTAACCAGGGGACATACTACGAGCAGTACTTC
CDR3 protein: CASSPNQGTYYEQYF

D gene: NA
clone size: few
J gene: TRBJ1-2
V gene: TRBV11-1
CDR3 DNA: TGTGCCAGCAGCTCCCCACCGGCCGGGGACTATGGCTACACCTTC
CDR3 protein: CASSSPPAGDYGYTF

D gene: TRBD1
clone size: NA
J gene: TRBJ2-7
V gene: TRBV30
CDR3 DNA: TGTGCCTGGAACCCTTCGACAGGGTATAAGGACGAGCAGTACTTC
CDR3 protein: CAWNPSTGYKDEQYF

D gene: TRBD1
clone size: NA
J gene: TRBJ1-5
V gene: TRBV30
CDR3 DNA: TGTGCCTGGAGTAGAGGCGAGGGGGCGAATCAGCCCCAGCATTTT
CDR3 protein: CAWSRGEGANQPQHF

D gene: TRBD2
clone size: NA
J gene: TRBJ2-5
V gene: TRBV9
CDR3 DNA: TGTGCCAGCAGCTCCAGCGGGGGGACTCAAGAGACCCAGTACTTC
CDR3 protein: CASSSSGGTQETQYF

D gene: TRBD1
clone size: NA
J gene: TRBJ2-7
V gene: TRBV5-4
CDR3 DNA: TGTGCCAGCAGTCCAGGAATGCGTAAAGGACAGGGGGCTTTCATTTACGAGCAGTACTTC
CDR3 protein: CASSPGMRKGQGAFIYEQYF

D gene: TRBD2
clone size: NA
J gene: TRBJ2-7
V gene: TRBV28
CDR3 DNA: TGTGCCAGCAGTGCCCTGACTAGCGGGGCCTACGAGCAGTACTTC
CDR3 protein: CASSALTSGAYEQYF

D gene: TRBD1
clone size: once
J gene: TRBJ1-5
V gene: TRBV5-4
CDR3 DNA: TGTGCCAGCAGTTACAGGGGGCCGGACGGCGGGGGGGAGAGAGGACCCCAGCATTTT
CDR3 protein: CASSYRGPDGGGERGPQHF

D gene: NA
clone size: once
J gene: TRBJ2-1
V gene: TRBV9
CDR3 DNA: TGTGCCAGCAGCGTAGTAAGCGGCTCCTACAATGAGCAGTTCTTC
CDR3 protein: CASSVVSGSYNEQFF

D gene: TRBD1
clone size: once
J gene: TRBJ2-7
V gene: TRBV4-1
CDR3 DNA: TGCGCCAGCAGCCAACAACCGGGACAGGCATACTACGAGCAGTACTTC
CDR3 protein: CASSQQPGQAYYEQYF

D gene: TRBD1
clone size: NA
J gene: TRBJ1-2
V gene: TRBV9
CDR3 DNA: TGTGCCAGCAGCGCCTCTCCCGGGACAGGACCCTATGGCTACACCTTC
CDR3 protein: CASSASPGTGPYGYTF

D gene: NA
clone size: NA
J gene: TRBJ1-2
V gene: TRBV29-1
CDR3 DNA: TGCAGCGTTGAAGAGAGATCAGGGATCCAGGGCTATGGCTACACCTTC
CDR3 protein: CSVEERSGIQGYGYTF

D gene: TRBD1
clone size: NA
J gene: TRBJ1-2
V gene: TRBV4-3
CDR3 DNA: TGCGCCAGCAGTGAGGGCAGGGGGTCCTCCTATGGCTACACCTTC
CDR3 protein: CASSEGRGSSYGYTF

D gene: TRBD2
clone size: NA
J gene: TRBJ2-7
V gene: TRBV19
CDR3 DNA: TGTGCCAGTAGTAACCTAGCGGGAGGGGTCTCCTACGAGCAGTACTTC
CDR3 protein: CASSNLAGGVSYEQYF

D gene: TRBD1
clone size: NA
J gene: TRBJ1-2
V gene: TRBV4-1
CDR3 DNA: TGCGCCAGCAGCCAACCCCCGACAGGGAGCTATGGCTACACCTTC
CDR3 protein: CASSQPPTGSYGYTF

D gene: TRBD2
clone size: NA
J gene: TRBJ2-1
V gene: TRBV5-1
CDR3 DNA: TGCGCCAGCAGCTTGACTAGCGGGGGGGCCTATGAGCAGTTCTTC
CDR3 protein: CASSLTSGGAYEQFF

D gene: NA
clone size: NA
J gene: TRBJ2-5
V gene: TRBV5-1
CDR3 DNA: TGCGCCAGCAGCTTGGAGACAGGTTATTCAGAGACCCAGTACTTC
CDR3 protein: CASSLETGYSETQYF

D gene: NA
clone size: NA
J gene: TRBJ2-6
V gene: TRBV6-4
CDR3 DNA: TGTGCCAGCAGCCTAGACAGTGGGATCTCTGGGGCCAACGTCCTGACTTTC
CDR3 protein: CASSLDSGISGANVLTF

D gene: TRBD2
clone size: few
J gene: TRBJ2-1
V gene: TRBV4-3
CDR3 DNA: TGCGCCAGCAGCCTATCTAGCGGGAGCTCCTACAATGAGCAGTTCTTC
CDR3 protein: CASSLSSGSSYNEQFF

D gene: NA
clone size: NA
J gene: TRBJ1-1
V gene: TRBV2
CDR3 DNA: TGTGCCGGATACAGGTTGGTGACTACTGAAGCTTTCTTT
CDR3 protein: CAGYRLVTTEAFF

D gene: NA
clone size: NA
J gene: TRBJ1-1
V gene: TRBV27
CDR3 DNA: TGTGCCAGCAGTTTATGGGGAGGCAGGGTTTCGGCTGAAGCTTTCTTT
CDR3 protein: CASSLWGGRVSAEAFF

D gene: TRBD2
clone size: NA
J gene: TRBJ2-3
V gene: TRBV15
CDR3 DNA: TGTGCCACCAGCAGGACGTTTGAGGGAGGGCCAGCAGATACGCAGTATTTT
CDR3 protein: CATSRTFEGGPADTQYF

D gene: NA
clone size: few
J gene: TRBJ2-7
V gene: TRBV14
CDR3 DNA: TGTGCCAGCAGCCAAGATCACCCAGGCTACTACGAGCAGTACTTC
CDR3 protein: CASSQDHPGYYEQYF

D gene: TRBD2
clone size: NA
J gene: TRBJ2-5
V gene: TRBV30
CDR3 DNA: TGTGCCTGGAGTACCGTAGCGGGGCAAGAGACCCAGTACTTC
CDR3 protein: CAWSTVAGQETQYF

D gene: NA
clone size: NA
J gene: TRBJ1-1
V gene: TRBV28
CDR3 DNA: TGTGCCAGCAGCCCCGGGGGAATGAACACTGAAGCTTTCTTT
CDR3 protein: CASSPGGMNTEAFF

D gene: TRBD1
clone size: once
J gene: TRBJ2-7
V gene: TRBV19
CDR3 DNA: TGTGCCAGTACCTTGACAGGGGGCTCCTACGAGCAGTACTTC
CDR3 protein: CASTLTGGSYEQYF

D gene: NA
clone size: NA
J gene: TRBJ2-3
V gene: TRBV2
CDR3 DNA: TGTGCCAGCAGTGGGACACTGGGTACGCAGTATTTT
CDR3 protein: CASSGTLGTQYF

D gene: NA
clone size: many
J gene: TRBJ2-3
V gene: TRBV11-2
CDR3 DNA: TGTGCCAGCAGCCGTGGACAGAGCACAGATACGCAGTATTTT
CDR3 protein: CASSRGQSTDTQYF

D gene: NA
clone size: NA
J gene: TRBJ1-1
V gene: TRBV29-1
CDR3 DNA: TGCAGCGTTGAACAGGGTTTGTCCGTCGAAGCTTTCTTT
CDR3 protein: CSVEQGLSVEAFF

D gene: TRBD1
clone size: few
J gene: TRBJ2-7
V gene: TRBV7-9
CDR3 DNA: TGTGCCAGCAGCTTAGCGAGGGGGACAGGGCCAGACGAGCAGTACTTC
CDR3 protein: CASSLARGTGPDEQYF

D gene: TRBD1
clone size: NA
J gene: TRBJ2-1
V gene: TRBV5-3
CDR3 DNA: TGTGCCAGAAGCTTGGCCGAGACAGGGGGCCGCACGAACAATGAGCAGTTCTTC
CDR3 protein: CARSLAETGGRTNNEQFF

D gene: NA
clone size: NA
J gene: TRBJ1-5
V gene: TRBV10-3
CDR3 DNA: TGTGCCATCAGTGAGTCGATCAGGGTACATAGCAATCAGCCCCAGCATTTT
CDR3 protein: CAISESIRVHSNQPQHF

D gene: NA
clone size: NA
J gene: TRBJ2-5
V gene: TRBV7-9
CDR3 DNA: TGTGCCAGCAGCCGACAGCAAGAGACCCAGTACTTC
CDR3 protein: CASSRQQETQYF